The sample holds a few counts of the clone carrying this T cell receptor (beta chain). Antigen unknown. The assay was immunoSEQ multiplex PCR, and TCRdb's table has in-frame clones only and misses some. The sample lists 65,000 to 70,000 clones; roughly four fifths were seen once. These data are taken from a study of T cell responses to AZD1222 COVID-19 vaccine. The CDR3 is 14 amino acids. With 6 bases removed from V and 3 bases from J, the gap between germline ends came to 14 bases. Per germline, CDR1 MNHEY and CDR2 SMNVEV (reference sequence). Study-level results: Regions left unmutated in variants are reportedly the target of nearly half of spike-specific TCRs. Donors skewed white British and female; clonal diversity was possibly underestimated.

This material consisted of peripheral blood, taken on day 0 of AZD1222 vaccination. This sequence joins TRBV27 and TRBJ1-1; no clear D. The sequence was obtained from an adult in good health. The chain's CDR3 is CASSPRGRHTEAFF. The CDR3 region has the DNA TGTGCCAGCAGCCCTAGAGGGCGCCACACTGAAGCTTTCTTT.